Below, 24 T cell receptor beta chains from the same sample are listed, as sequenced in a study of cytomegalovirus exposure and HLA in healthy donors. A multiplex PCR was run with 60 Vbeta primers and 13 Jbeta primers. Clones were read by immunoSEQ multiplex PCR, and TCRdb kept only the in-frame ones, dropping some. The table shows 110,000 to 150,000 clones, with 65% to 75% occurring only once. The sequenced sample consisted of PBMCs. The receptors stem from a man in his sixties in good health and CMV-seronegative.

The chain combines TRBV7-6 with TRBJ1-4; the D gene is possibly TRBD1 (5 bases). The CDR3 has 16 residues. V was trimmed by 1 base and J by 3 bases, leaving 12 bases between them. Germline V lookup: CDR1 SGHVS, CDR2 FNYEAQ. The CDR3 nucleotides read TGTGCCAGCAGCTTAGGCTCTGCGACAGCTAATGAAAAACTGTTTTTT. It yields the protein CASSLGSATANEKLFF.

This chain joins TRBV9 and TRBJ1-2; perhaps TRBD1 as D (6 bases). The CDR3 spans 17 residues. Germline CDR1 reads SGDLS; CDR2 reads YYNGEE. The germline V and J ends were trimmed by 0 bases and 5 bases, with 20 bases remaining between them. CDR3 sequence reads: CASSVAFGGGGWYGYTF. The CDR3 bases are TGTGCCAGCAGCGTAGCTTTCGGGGGGGGCGGATGGTATGGCTACACCTTC. Full variable domain (remainder filled in from reference TRBV9 and TRBJ1-2): DSGVTQTPKHLITATGQRVTLRCSPRSGDLSVYWYQQSLDQGLQFLIQYYNGEERAKGNILERFSAQQFPDLHSELNLSSLELGDSALYFCASSVAFGGGGWYGYTFGSGTRLTVV.

Only a few counts were recorded for this clone. CDR3 loop: CASSSPSGPFYEQYF. CDR3 bases: TGTGCCAGCAGTTCTCCTAGCGGGCCTTTCTACGAGCAGTACTTC. The J gene is TRBJ2-7, the V gene TRBV27; 8 bases map to TRBD2. Germline V lookup: CDR1 MNHEY, CDR2 SMNVEV (reference sequence). V lost 4 bases, J lost 3 bases, and 8 bases stayed unmatched. The length of the CDR3 is 15 residues.

The V call is TRBV7-2, the J call TRBJ1-5, with unresolved D. There are 16 residues in the CDR3. Trimming removed 4 bases from V and 3 bases from J, with 16 bases in between. Germline loops: CDR1 SGHTA, CDR2 FQGNSA. CDR3 sequence: CASSSQGWVANQPQHF. As DNA, the CDR3 is TGTGCCAGCAGCTCGCAAGGATGGGTAGCCAATCAGCCCCAGCATTTT.

The sample holds a few counts of this clone. The V call is TRBV7-9, the J call TRBJ2-3; weak D call: TRBD2 (6 bases). Germline CDR1 and CDR2: SEHNR and FQNEAQ (reference sequence). V lost 5 bases and J 3 bases, leaving 18 bases between the germline ends. The CDR3 spans 16 residues. CDR3 region: CASSGFPGVETDTQYF. Written as DNA, the CDR3 is TGTGCCAGCAGCGGGTTTCCGGGAGTCGAAACAGATACGCAGTATTTT.

V is TRBV6-5 and J is TRBJ1-2; TRBD1 matches at 8 bases. The CDR3 is 15 amino acids. Germline CDR1 is MNHEY and CDR2 is SVGAGI. The junction had 8 bases not matched to a gene; V was cut back by 5 bases and J by 3 bases. Here the CDR3 DNA reads TGTGCCAGCAGTCCTTGGACAGGGATTTACTATGGCTACACCTTC. Amino acid sequence: CASSPWTGIYYGYTF.

V usage is TRBV7-3 and J usage is TRBJ1-1; D unresolved. Germline lookup yields CDR1 SGHTA and CDR2 FQGTGA. The CDR3 is 15 amino acids. The V end was cut by 4 bases, the J end by 4 bases, with 16 bases between. CDR3 bases: TGTGCCAGCAGCTCAACCGCGGATCCGGGCACTGAAGCTTTCTTT. This gives the protein CASSSTADPGTEAFF. The entire variable domain, with the rest obtained from reference TRBV7-3 and TRBJ1-1, is as follows: GAGVSQTPSNKVTEKGKYVELRCDPISGHTALYWYRQSLGQGPEFLIYFQGTGAADDSGLPNDRFFAVRPEGSVSTLKIQRTERGDSAVYLCASSSTADPGTEAFFGQGTRLTVV.

The J gene is TRBJ2-7, the V gene TRBV25-1, with D tentatively TRBD2 (6 bases). V was trimmed by 3 bases and J by 3 bases, leaving 9 bases between them. Germline V gives CDR1 MGHDK, CDR2 SYGVNS. CDR3 size: 13 residues. The CDR3 reads CASSEGRDYEQYF. Here the CDR3 DNA reads TGTGCCAGCAGTGAGGGGCGGGACTACGAGCAGTACTTC.

This clone was seen a handful of times. The rearrangement joins TRBV13 to TRBJ2-7, with D perhaps matching TRBD1 (5 bases). Trimming took 6 bases from V and 5 from J, leaving 14 bases between them. The CDR3 has 13 residues. The germline CDR1 and CDR2 sequences are PRHDT and FYEKMQ (reference sequence). The chain's CDR3 is CASRGLEQDEQYF. The CDR3 DNA follows: TGTGCCAGCAGAGGGCTCGAACAGGACGAGCAGTACTTC.

This clone was found once. The V call is TRBV11-2, the J call TRBJ1-5; 9 positions agree with TRBD1. V was pared by 5 bases and J by 2 bases, with 7 bases of the junction left unmatched. Germline assignment: CDR1 SGHAT and CDR2 FQNNGV. The length of the CDR3 is 16 residues. CDR3 sequence reads: CASSPGTGRGNQPQHF. The CDR3 region has the DNA TGTGCCAGCAGCCCAGGGACAGGGCGCGGCAATCAGCCCCAGCATTTT.

This clone was detected only once. V gene TRBV11-3 combines with J gene TRBJ2-1, with 8 bases fitting TRBD1. The CDR3 sequence is 17 residues long. V shed 3 bases, J shed 7 bases, and the junction held 14 bases outside the gene matches. CDR1 and CDR2 from the germline V gene are SGHNT and YENEEA. CDR3 loop: CASSFTLQGTGMNEQFF. CDR3 bases: TGTGCCAGCAGCTTTACCCTACAGGGGACAGGAATGAATGAGCAGTTCTTC.

This clone occurred a few times. The J gene is TRBJ2-3, the V gene TRBV30, with TRBD2 identical over 7 bases. From germline, CDR1 is GTSNPN and CDR2 SVGIG (reference sequence). The CDR3 length is 17 residues. V trimming: 1 base; J trimming: 8 bases; junction bases outside the gene matches: 18. The CDR3 is CAWSGRTRANTLRTQYF. Here the CDR3 DNA reads TGTGCCTGGAGTGGTCGGACTAGAGCGAATACATTACGTACGCAGTATTTT.

The gene calls are TRBV10-3 and TRBJ2-1; 9 positions match TRBD1. The trim removed 7 bases at V and 6 bases at J, leaving 13 bases unmatched. CDR3 length equals 16 residues. CDR1 is ENHRY and CDR2 is SYGVKD in the germline V gene. Written as DNA, the CDR3 is TGTGCCATCAAGAACCCGGGACAGGGAGGAGGCAATGAGCAGTTCTTC. It codes for CAIKNPGQGGGNEQFF.

This chain links TRBV5-1 with TRBJ1-1; TRBD1 matches at 7 bases. This CDR3 is built from 15 residues. CDR1 and CDR2 from the germline V gene are SGHRS and YFSETQ. V dropped 4 bases and J dropped 0; count of bases not matched to a gene: 6. CDR3 sequence (DNA): TGCGCCAGCAGCCTGCCGGGACAGCTGAACACTGAAGCTTTCTTT. It specifies CASSLPGQLNTEAFF.

This clone turned up a few times. J is TRBJ2-5 and V is TRBV4-3; 9 positions match TRBD2. V shed 0 bases and J 3 bases; nucleotides not matched to a gene: 5. Germline CDR1 reads LGHNA; CDR2 reads YSLEER. The CDR3 covers 16 residues. CDR3 loop: CASSQEGVAGEETQYF. The DNA of the CDR3 is TGCGCCAGCAGCCAAGAAGGGGTAGCGGGAGAAGAGACCCAGTACTTC.

Only a few counts were recorded for this clone. One end of the junction fails to match germline, which may point to a read error. The chain combines TRBV7-9 with TRBJ2-5; 7 bases agree with TRBD1. Germline V gene sequence: CDR1 SEHNR, CDR2 FQNEAQ (reference sequence). The CDR3 is 16 amino acids. The CDR3 coding sequence is TGTTCCAGCAGCTTACACAGGGGTGGGGGCCAAGAGACCCAGTACTTC. Translated: CSSSLHRGGGQETQYF. Drawing the rest from reference TRBV7-9 and TRBJ2-5, the complete variable domain is DTGVSQNPRHKITKRGQNVTFRCDPISEHNRLYWYRQTLGQGPEFLTYFQNEAQLEKSRLLSDRFSAERPKGSFSTLEIQRTEQGDSAMYLCSSSLHRGGGQETQYFGPGTRLLVL.

This chain uses TRBV6-5 with TRBJ2-3, with TRBD2 matching 8 bases. This CDR3 is 15 amino acids long. With 5 bases clipped from V and 6 bases from J, the junction kept 10 bases outside the gene matches. Per the germline V gene, CDR1 is MNHEY and CDR2 is SVGAGI. The CDR3 region is CASSRITGTRDTQYF. In nucleotides, the CDR3 is TGTGCCAGCAGTCGAATCACCGGGACTAGGGATACGCAGTATTTT.

This chain uses TRBV19 with TRBJ2-5; 10 positions agree with TRBD1. The V gene end was trimmed by 3 bases and the J gene end by 7 bases; junction bases not matched to a gene: 2. This CDR3 spans 13 amino acids. Looked up from germline, CDR1 is LNHDA and CDR2 is SQIVND (reference sequence). The CDR3 DNA is TGTGCCAGTAGTATTGGGACAGGGGCGACCCAGTACTTC. Its translation is CASSIGTGATQYF.

The rearrangement links TRBV25-1 to TRBJ2-3; the D is unclear. CDR1 MGHDK and CDR2 SYGVNS come from the germline V gene. V gave up 8 bases and J gave up 0 bases, with 9 bases separating them. This CDR3 is 13 amino acids long. CDR3 loop: CASVGVSTDTQYF. The CDR3 bases are TGTGCCAGCGTAGGAGTGAGCACAGATACGCAGTATTTT.

The rearrangement links TRBV6-6 to TRBJ1-4; D may be TRBD1 (5 bases). Trimming pared 0 bases from V and 7 bases from J, leaving 6 bases between. The CDR3 is made up of 13 amino acids. In germline, CDR1 is MNHNY, CDR2 SVGAGI (reference sequence). The CDR3 bases are TGTGCCAGCAGTTACTCGCAGGGTGAAAAACTGTTTTTT. Its protein product is CASSYSQGEKLFF.

This chain joins TRBV7-2 and TRBJ2-7; D ambiguous. Germline V lookup: CDR1 SGHTA, CDR2 FQGNSA. The V end was cut by 1 base, the J end by 3 bases, with 13 bases between. There are 15 residues in the CDR3. The CDR3 region has the DNA TGTGCCAGCAGCTTAGACGGCGCTGCAGGCTACGAGCAGTACTTC. It translates to CASSLDGAAGYEQYF. The complete variable domain, with remaining parts taken from reference TRBV7-2 and TRBJ2-7, reads GAGVSQSPSNKVTEKGKDVELRCDPISGHTALYWYRQSLGQGLEFLIYFQGNSAPDKSGLPSDRFSAERTGGSVSTLTIQRTQQEDSAVYLCASSLDGAAGYEQYFGPGTRLTVT.

The rearrangement joins TRBV10-3 to TRBJ2-2; D is unresolved. The CDR3 length is 14 residues. Trimming took 4 bases from V and 6 from J, leaving 12 bases between them. CDR1 is ENHRY, CDR2 SYGVKD, per germline. The chain's CDR3 is CAISGEAAAGELFF. CDR3 nucleotide sequence: TGTGCCATCAGTGGAGAGGCGGCTGCCGGGGAGCTGTTTTTT.

The chain couples TRBV4-1 to TRBJ1-2; possible D gene TRBD1, 5 bases. V was clipped by 2 bases and J by 1 base, with 8 bases between them. Germline CDR1 is MGHRA and CDR2 is YSYEKL. CDR3 size: 14 residues. CDR3 nucleotides: TGCGCCAGCAGCCAACGGGGGGGTAACTATGGCTACACCTTC. This codes for CASSQRGGNYGYTF.

V is TRBV9 and J is TRBJ2-7; maybe TRBD2 (5 bases). V was pared by 4 bases and J by 7 bases, with 18 bases between. Germline V lookup: CDR1 SGDLS, CDR2 YYNGEE. This CDR3 is built from 14 residues. The CDR3 DNA sequence: TGTGCCAGCAGCCCCCGCGGGCTCCCACAGGAGCAGTACTTC. Translated: CASSPRGLPQEQYF.